The 29 T cell receptor beta chains below come from one sample, sequenced in a study. MiXCR, run by TCRdb on the 5' RACE reads, gives a single entry per CDR3 protein. Here the sample spans about 8,600 distinct CDR3 sequences, about a sixth being singletons. Sequencing input: memory CD4+ T cells sorted from blood. Subset noted: memory CD4+ T cells, CD4+CD45RO+CD25-. These receptors originate from a female donor with breast cancer.

In this sample, this clonotype turned up once. The chain is built from TRBV9 and TRBJ2-1; no firm D call. V lost 4 bases and J 7 bases, leaving 12 bases between the germline ends. CDR3 size: 13 residues. Germline CDR1 SGDLS, CDR2 YYNGEE. The CDR3 sequence is CASSTHPGNEQFF. Written as DNA, the CDR3 is TGTGCCAGCAGCACACATCCCGGGAATGAGCAGTTCTTC.

About this clonotype itself: One junction end disagrees with the germline gene, perhaps due to a read error. The rearrangement links TRBV7-2 to TRBJ1-6; D might be TRBD1 (5 bases). The germline V gene encodes CDR1 SGHTA and CDR2 FQGNSA. The CDR3 has 18 amino acids. The CDR3 DNA reads as TGTGCCAGCGGCTTAGCGCTCTGGGGGTCCTCCTATGATTCACCCCTCCACTTT. It encodes CASGLALWGSSYDSPLHF. Looking up the rest from reference TRBV7-2 and TRBJ1-6 gives the full variable domain: GAGVSQSPSNKVTEKGKDVELRCDPISGHTALYWYRQSLGQGLEFLIYFQGNSAPDKSGLPSDRFSAERTGGSVSTLTIQRTQQEDSAVYLCASGLALWGSSYDSPLHFGNGTRLTVT.

By sample share, this clonotype is medium-sized (0.01 to 0.1%). The chain combines TRBV5-1 with TRBJ1-4; tentatively, D is TRBD1 (6 bases). This CDR3 has 16 amino acids. Germline CDR1 is SGHRS and CDR2 is YFSETQ. V gave up 4 bases and J gave up 6 bases, with 19 bases separating them. CDR3 nucleotide sequence: TGCGCCAGCAGCCTTGGACCAGGGGCCACATATGAAAAACTGTTTTTT. Residues: CASSLGPGATYEKLFF.

Remarks on this clonotype: A junction boundary mismatches the germline segment, possibly from a read error. V usage is TRBV5-5 and J usage is TRBJ2-5; TRBD1 matches at 9 bases. The germline V gene encodes CDR1 SGHKS and CDR2 YYEKEE (reference sequence). This CDR3 has 16 amino acids. CDR3 residues: CACSLNQQGAQETQYF. The CDR3 DNA sequence: TGTGCCTGCAGCTTGAATCAACAGGGGGCCCAAGAAACCCAGTACTTC.

Comment on this clonotype: Sequence at one end of the junction differs from germline and may be a read error. The rearrangement joins TRBV20-1 to TRBJ2-3, with 7 bases that match TRBD2. The germline V gene has CDR1 DFQATT and CDR2 SNEGSKA (reference sequence). This CDR3 has 15 amino acids. In DNA, the CDR3 is TGCAGTGCTAGTCTTCTTTCTAGCGGCATAGATACGCGGTATTTT. It translates to CSASLLSSGIDTRYF.

This clonotype was detected ten times or more. The V call is TRBV20-1, the J call TRBJ2-1, with 8 bases matching TRBD2. The CDR3 is 17 residues long. Per germline, CDR1 DFQATT and CDR2 SNEGSKA (reference sequence). The trim removed 3 bases at V and 0 bases at J, leaving 10 bases unmatched. CDR3 amino acids: CSASPIGSGSSYNEQFF. CDR3 nucleotides: TGCAGTGCTAGCCCTATCGGGAGCGGGAGCTCCTACAATGAGCAGTTCTTC.

This clonotype was seen only a few times. A much more abundant neighbour one base away suggests this may be a read error. J is TRBJ2-3 and V is TRBV7-2; D unclear. Germline loops: CDR1 SGHTA, CDR2 FQGNSA. V lost 6 bases to trimming and J lost 1 base, with 5 bases between them. The CDR3 has 12 residues. In DNA form, the CDR3 reads TGTGCCAGCAGGCTACGCACAGATACGCAGTATTTT. This sequence encodes CASRLRTDTQYF.

This clonotype is large by share. The CDR3 sequence is CASSKDRDGYTF. The CDR3 DNA follows: TGTGCCAGCTCAAAGGACAGGGATGGCTACACCTTC. V is TRBV18 and J is TRBJ1-2; 8 bases line up with TRBD1. The CDR3 is made up of 12 amino acids. The J segment lost 6 bases and the V segment lost 5 bases, leaving 2 bases of the junction unmatched. Per germline, CDR1 KGHSH and CDR2 LQKENI.

The chain recombines TRBV27 with TRBJ1-1, with D perhaps matching TRBD1 (5 bases). V lost 10 bases, J lost 4 bases, and 25 bases lay in between. Germline CDR1 MNHEY, CDR2 SMNVEV (reference sequence). This CDR3 has 16 residues. The CDR3: CANSFRPSRVATEAFF. CDR3 nucleotides: TGTGCCAACAGCTTTCGGCCTAGCAGGGTGGCCACTGAAGCTTTCTTT.

The chain links TRBV20-1 to TRBJ2-2; TRBD2 aligns across 11 bases. With V trimmed by 0 bases and J by 1 base, 1 base remained unmatched. The length of the CDR3 is 16 residues. Germline V gene sequence: CDR1 DFQATT, CDR2 SNEGSKA (reference sequence). DNA of the CDR3: TGCAGTGCTAGAGATGGGACTAGCGGGAACACCGGGGAGCTGTTTTTT. Its translation is CSARDGTSGNTGELFF.

This clonotype is medium-sized (0.01 to 0.1%) within its sample. The V call is TRBV20-1, the J call TRBJ1-6; perhaps TRBD1 as D (6 bases). The CDR3 totals 16 residues. V was trimmed by 0 bases and J by 6 bases, leaving 15 bases between them. Germline CDR1 is DFQATT and CDR2 is SNEGSKA (reference sequence). This CDR3 reads CSARDQGGASNSPLHF. CDR3 DNA: TGCAGTGCTAGAGATCAAGGGGGGGCGAGTAATTCACCCCTCCACTTT.

A word on this clonotype: A much larger clone differs from this one at a single base, so this may be a read error. The CDR3 nucleotides are TGTGCCAGCAGCTTAGAAAACGATGAGCAGTTCTTC. Translation: CASSLENDEQFF. The chain employs TRBV7-2 and TRBJ2-1, with D hard to call. CDR3 size: 12 residues. Trimming left V 1 base short and J 8 bases short, with 6 bases between. Looked up from germline, CDR1 is SGHTA and CDR2 is FQGNSA.

This clonotype appeared a single time. One junction end disagrees with the germline gene, perhaps due to a read error. The rearrangement joins TRBV6-6 to TRBJ2-2, with 11 positions matching TRBD1. The CDR3 is 17 residues long. The germline V gene has CDR1 MNHNY and CDR2 SVGAGI (reference sequence). Written as DNA, the CDR3 is TGTGCCAGCAGTTACCTGGGACAGGGGGTGACCACCGGGGGGCTGTTTTTT. It encodes CASSYLGQGVTTGGLFF.

A remark on this clonotype: This may come from a read error, since a much larger clone is one base off. The rearrangement links TRBV11-2 to TRBJ2-7; D uncertain. This CDR3 comprises 15 residues. Trimming left V 5 bases short and J 3 bases short, with 17 bases between. Per germline, CDR1 SGHAT and CDR2 FQNNGV. DNA for the CDR3: TGTGCCAGCAGCGTAGTAACAACACGGAGCTACGAGCAGTACTTC. This sequence encodes CASSVVTTRSYEQYF.

This clonotype is medium-sized in the sample. The rearrangement links TRBV7-3 to TRBJ1-1, with 7 bases fitting TRBD1. Trimming removed 4 bases from V and 4 bases from J; junction bases left unmatched: 3. Per the germline V gene, CDR1 is SGHTA and CDR2 is FQGTGA. The CDR3 sequence is 13 residues long. The CDR3 here is CASSSQGGTEAFF. CDR3 sequence (DNA): TGTGCCAGCAGCTCTCAGGGGGGCACTGAAGCTTTCTTT.

The rearrangement links TRBV6-6 to TRBJ1-2, with D possibly TRBD1 on 5 matching bases. Looked up from germline, CDR1 is MNHNY and CDR2 is SVGAGI (reference sequence). The CDR3 consists of 16 residues. The V gene lost 5 bases and the J gene lost 0 bases, with 16 bases spanning the gap. This CDR3 reads CASSEQKRGTNYGYTF. CDR3 sequence (DNA): TGTGCCAGCAGTGAGCAGAAAAGGGGAACTAACTATGGCTACACCTTC.

By share, this clonotype counts as medium-sized. This rearrangement joins TRBV15 to TRBJ1-1; perhaps TRBD1 as D (5 bases). The CDR3 length is 16 residues. V was pared by 4 bases and J by 4 bases, with 19 bases between. Germline V gives CDR1 LNHNV, CDR2 YYDKDF (reference sequence). The CDR3 protein is CATSTRGEGKGTEAFF. The CDR3 DNA reads as TGTGCCACCAGCACAAGGGGTGAGGGAAAGGGCACTGAAGCTTTCTTT.

This clonotype was seen a few times. The rearrangement joins TRBV12-3 or TRBV12-4 to TRBJ2-3; no clear D gene. The CDR3 consists of 14 residues. V was shortened by 5 bases and J by 2 bases, with 11 bases between the two germline ends. The CDR3 DNA reads TGTGCCAGCAGTCTGACTGGGCCCACAGATACGCAGTATTTT. Its protein is CASSLTGPTDTQYF.

By share, this clonotype counts as medium-sized. The chain joins TRBV5-1 to TRBJ1-6; maybe TRBD1 (5 bases). In germline, CDR1 is SGHRS, CDR2 YFSETQ. This CDR3 is 15 amino acids long. V dropped 5 bases and J dropped 7 bases, with 16 bases sitting between them. The CDR3 loop reads CASSPGWDGNSPLHF. CDR3 nucleotides: TGCGCCAGCAGTCCGGGATGGGACGGAAATTCACCCCTCCACTTT.

Comment on this clonotype: A much larger clonotype is one base distant, so this may be a read error. V usage is TRBV20-1 and J usage is TRBJ2-1; 10 nucleotides line up with TRBD2. The CDR3 spans 17 residues. Germline-derived CDR1 and CDR2 are DFQATT and SNEGSKA (reference sequence). The chain's CDR3 is CSARDSGRARSYDEQFF. For the CDR3, the DNA is TGCAGTGCTAGAGACAGCGGGAGGGCGCGCTCCTACGATGAGCAGTTCTTC.

A word on this clonotype: A much more abundant neighbour one base away suggests this may be a read error. This chain connects TRBV6-1 to TRBJ1-4, with 10 positions matching TRBD1. This CDR3 comprises 15 residues. Germline V lookup: CDR1 MNHNS, CDR2 SASEGT. This chain's CDR3 is CTSSEATGGYEKLFF. The CDR3 DNA sequence: TGTACCAGCAGTGAAGCGACAGGGGGCTATGAAAAACTGTTTTTT.

This clonotype is large by share. This chain joins TRBV5-6 and TRBJ2-7, with 8 bases identical to TRBD1. Germline values: CDR1 SGHDT, CDR2 YYEEEE. Unmatched junction bases numbered 3, after V lost 3 bases and J lost 1 base. The length of the CDR3 is 14 residues. The CDR3 DNA reads TGTGCCAGCAGCTCCCAGGGGGCATCCTACGAGCAGTACTTC. This sequence encodes CASSSQGASYEQYF.

This clonotype was detected a few times. The CDR3 DNA reads TGCGCCAGCAGTCAACCGGGACTCCAAGAGACCCAGTACTTC. It specifies CASSQPGLQETQYF. The chain uses TRBV23-1 and TRBJ2-5, with D perhaps TRBD2 (6 bases). TRBV23-1 is an open reading frame whose function is uncertain. V lost 2 bases to trimming and J lost 1 base, with 8 bases between them. The CDR3 sequence is 14 residues long.

This clonotype was detected ten times or more. The chain uses TRBV20-1 and TRBJ2-1; 10 bases line up with TRBD2. CDR1 is DFQATT and CDR2 is SNEGSKA in the germline V gene (reference sequence). This CDR3 region has 15 residues. J was trimmed by 14 bases and V by 5 bases; bases with no gene match: 18. The CDR3 region is CSASTITSGALFEFF. In DNA form, the CDR3 reads TGCAGTGCTTCAACCATTACTAGCGGGGCTTTGTTTGAGTTCTTC.

This clonotype ranks as medium-sized (0.01 to 0.1%). This chain links TRBV7-2 with TRBJ2-7; no definite D call. CDR1 SGHTA and CDR2 FQGNSA come from the germline V gene. V lost 0 bases and J lost 4, with 10 bases in between. The CDR3 contains 14 residues. This chain's CDR3 is CASSLASSIYEQYF. CDR3 coding DNA: TGTGCCAGCAGCTTAGCGAGCAGCATATACGAGCAGTACTTC.

Within the sample, this clonotype is medium-sized. The chain couples TRBV5-1 to TRBJ1-6, with 7 bases fitting TRBD1. This CDR3 has 14 amino acids. Trimming removed 7 bases from V and 6 bases from J; junction bases left unmatched: 7. Germline-derived CDR1 and CDR2 are SGHRS and YFSETQ. In DNA, the CDR3 is TGCGCCAGCTCTCCGGGACAGTTTAATTCACCCCTCCACTTT. It specifies CASSPGQFNSPLHF.

A remark on this clonotype: Its ends do not fully match the called genes, so a read error is possible. V and J are TRBV5-6 and TRBJ2-3; the D gene could be TRBD1 or TRBD2 (5 bases each). CDR3 length: 14 residues. CDR1 and CDR2 from the germline V gene are SGHDT and YYEEEE. The CDR3 DNA reads TGTGCCAGCAGCCGAGCCGGGACGACAGATATGCAGTACTTT. Translation gives CASSRAGTTDMQYF.

In its sample, this clonotype ranks as medium-sized. The chain links TRBV4-1 to TRBJ2-3; D gene ambiguous. V lost 4 bases to trimming and J lost 6 bases, with 8 bases between them. CDR1 MGHRA and CDR2 YSYEKL come from the germline V gene. The CDR3 consists of 12 residues. CDR3 loop: CASSPTQDTQYF. The CDR3 DNA sequence: TGCGCCAGCAGCCCCACACAGGATACGCAGTATTTT.

By share, this clonotype ranks as medium-sized. V is TRBV7-8 and J is TRBJ1-5; D is perhaps TRBD1 (6 bases). With 4 bases removed from V and 11 bases from J, the gap between germline ends came to 21 bases. The germline CDR1 and CDR2 sequences are SGHVS and FQNEAQ. This CDR3 contains 15 residues. The CDR3 sequence: CASSSTGGASMAQHF. The CDR3 DNA sequence: TGTGCCAGCAGCTCGACAGGTGGGGCGAGCATGGCCCAGCATTTT.